The 31 T cell receptor beta chains presented below share a single source sample, sequenced in a study of cytomegalovirus exposure and HLA in healthy donors. 60 Vbeta and 13 Jbeta primers were used in PCR. Method: immunoSEQ multiplex PCR; TCRdb's copy keeps in-frame clones and lacks some. The sample table includes roughly 72,000 clones. Input material: PBMCs. Every receptor here comes from a young man in good health and CMV-seropositive.

The genes are TRBV6-5 and TRBJ1-2, with D unresolved. Looked up from germline, CDR1 is MNHEY and CDR2 is SVGAGI. The CDR3 has 13 amino acids. Trimming left V 5 bases short and J 2 bases short, with 9 bases between. CDR3 coding DNA: TGTGCCAGCAGTCCCCGGGAAAACTATGGCTACACCTTC. Protein sequence: CASSPRENYGYTF.

The rearrangement uses TRBV29-1 and TRBJ1-2, with 11 nucleotides matching TRBD1. Germline assignment: CDR1 SQVTM and CDR2 ANQGSEA. The CDR3 covers 15 residues. Trimming cost V 7 bases and J 6 bases; bases outside gene matches: 13. The CDR3 coding sequence is TGCAGCGCGGAGATAAGCGCGGACAGGGGGCATGGCTACACCTTC. Its translation: CSAEISADRGHGYTF.

V gene TRBV7-2 combines with J gene TRBJ2-3, with 10 bases aligning to TRBD2. V shed 5 bases and J 6 bases; nucleotides not matched to a gene: 8. This CDR3 is built from 15 residues. In germline, CDR1 is SGHTA, CDR2 FQGNSA. The CDR3 loop is CASSAQAGGPDTQYF. The CDR3 DNA sequence: TGTGCCAGCAGCGCCCAAGCGGGAGGGCCGGATACGCAGTATTTT.

The chain employs TRBV4-1 and TRBJ1-2; 7 bases agree with TRBD1. This CDR3 has 15 amino acids. V lost 2 bases to trimming and J lost 9 bases; unmatched junction nucleotides: 12. Germline values: CDR1 MGHRA, CDR2 YSYEKL. CDR3 amino acids: CASSQSGNRGRSYTF. CDR3 coding DNA: TGCGCCAGCAGCCAAAGTGGGAACAGGGGTCGTAGCTACACCTTC.

V gene TRBV2 combines with J gene TRBJ1-1; 8 bases line up with TRBD1. The germline gives CDR1 SNHLY, CDR2 FYNNEI. V shed 4 bases, J shed 0 bases, and the junction held 16 bases outside the gene matches. The CDR3 totals 19 residues. The DNA of the CDR3 is TGTGCCAGCAGTGCCTACACCGGACAGGGACCTCTCATGAACACTGAAGCTTTCTTT. Translation: CASSAYTGQGPLMNTEAFF.

This sequence joins TRBV27 and TRBJ1-5; TRBD1 agrees at 7 bases. The V gene end was trimmed by 0 bases and the J gene end by 4 bases; junction bases not matched to a gene: 3. The germline V gene has CDR1 MNHEY and CDR2 SMNVEV (reference sequence). The CDR3 extends over 15 amino acids. The CDR3 region is CASSLSATGNQPQHF. CDR3 sequence (DNA): TGTGCCAGCAGTTTATCGGCGACAGGGAATCAGCCCCAGCATTTT.

This chain joins TRBV19 and TRBJ1-4, with D perhaps TRBD1 (6 bases). The length of the CDR3 is 17 residues. V dropped 6 bases and J dropped 4 bases, with 21 bases sitting between them. CDR1 and CDR2 from the germline V gene are LNHDA and SQIVND (reference sequence). CDR3 sequence reads: CASSLRTDRAFNEKLFF. DNA of the CDR3: TGTGCCAGTAGCCTCAGGACAGACCGAGCATTTAATGAAAAACTGTTTTTT.

The gene calls are TRBV6-1 and TRBJ2-2; D perhaps matches TRBD1 (6 bases). Germline assignment: CDR1 MNHNS and CDR2 SASEGT. The V end lost 1 base, the J end lost 4 bases, and 13 bases lay between the germline ends. CDR3 length: 16 amino acids. CDR3 bases: TGTGCCAGCAGTGAAGGGTCAGGGGAGCCCACCGGGGAGCTGTTTTTT. Translation: CASSEGSGEPTGELFF.

The chain recombines TRBV29-1 with TRBJ1-1; D gene uncertain. The CDR3 sequence is 14 residues long. Germline V gives CDR1 SQVTM, CDR2 ANQGSEA. With 4 bases removed from V and 2 bases from J, the gap between germline ends came to 14 bases. The chain's CDR3 is CSVGTRTFNTEAFF. As DNA, the CDR3 is TGCAGCGTTGGCACCAGGACTTTCAACACTGAAGCTTTCTTT.

The rearrangement joins TRBV19 to TRBJ1-1; TRBD1 agrees at 11 bases. J gave up 5 bases and V 7 bases, and 9 bases lay outside the gene matches. CDR1 is LNHDA, CDR2 SQIVND, per germline (reference sequence). The CDR3 contains 15 residues. Written as DNA, the CDR3 is TGTGCCAGTATCCCGGGGGACAGGGGGAGTACTGAAGCTTTCTTT. This sequence encodes CASIPGDRGSTEAFF.

The chain links TRBV7-9 to TRBJ1-5, with TRBD1 matching over 11 bases. Unmatched junction bases numbered 2, after V lost 5 bases and J lost 5 bases. CDR1 SEHNR and CDR2 FQNEAQ come from the germline V gene (reference sequence). The CDR3 runs to 14 residues. The CDR3 bases are TGTGCCAGCAGCGGGACAGGGGGGGATCAGCCCCAGCATTTT. Protein product: CASSGTGGDQPQHF.

The chain carries TRBV2 and TRBJ2-7, with 11 bases identical to TRBD2. V trimming: 4 bases; J trimming: 4 bases; junction bases outside the gene matches: 6. The CDR3 is made up of 15 amino acids. Germline V lookup: CDR1 SNHLY, CDR2 FYNNEI. As DNA, the CDR3 is TGTGCCAGCAGTGTGCGGACTAGCGGGTCGTACGAGCAGTACTTC. Protein sequence: CASSVRTSGSYEQYF.

V and J are TRBV2 and TRBJ1-6; D not resolved. Trimming stripped 7 bases from V and 8 bases from J, with 12 bases between. Germline CDR1 is SNHLY and CDR2 is FYNNEI. CDR3 length: 13 amino acids. The CDR3 loop reads CASTRENDSPLHF. Here the CDR3 DNA reads TGTGCCAGCACAAGGGAGAATGATTCACCCCTCCACTTT.

With regard to this clone: Mismatch with germline at one junction end may stem from a read error. The chain recombines TRBV10-3 with TRBJ2-7; D remains unclear. The germline V gene has CDR1 ENHRY and CDR2 SYGVKD. The CDR3 extends over 8 amino acids. The CDR3 loop is CAITRVTF. CDR3 nucleotide sequence: TGTGCCATCACACGGGTAACGTTC.

The chain has TRBV19 and TRBJ2-1, with TRBD2 matching 13 bases. J gave up 8 bases and V 5 bases, and 6 bases lay outside the gene matches. From germline, CDR1 is LNHDA and CDR2 SQIVND (reference sequence). The CDR3 sequence is 15 residues long. In DNA, the CDR3 is TGTGCCAGTAGTCCAACTAGCGGGAGGGCCGATGAGCAGTTCTTC. It is translated as CASSPTSGRADEQFF.

J is TRBJ2-1 and V is TRBV9; maybe TRBD2 (6 bases). Germline CDR1 SGDLS, CDR2 YYNGEE. Trimming removed 0 bases at V and 4 bases at J, with 11 bases between. The CDR3 consists of 15 residues. CDR3 loop: CASSVVAGTYNEQFF. Here the CDR3 DNA reads TGTGCCAGCAGCGTAGTTGCGGGGACTTACAATGAGCAGTTCTTC.

The J gene is TRBJ1-2, the V gene TRBV28; weak D call: TRBD1 (6 bases). From germline, CDR1 is MDHEN and CDR2 SYDVKM. V was trimmed by 6 bases and J by 5 bases, leaving 13 bases between them. The CDR3 contains 13 residues. This CDR3 is CASRLGGAYGYTF. DNA for the CDR3: TGTGCCAGCAGGTTGGGGGGGGCGTATGGCTACACCTTC.

This rearrangement joins TRBV30 to TRBJ1-2; TRBD1 might be the D (5 bases). V was shortened by 0 bases and J by 4 bases, with 6 bases between the two germline ends. The CDR3 contains 12 residues. The germline gives CDR1 GTSNPN, CDR2 SVGIG (reference sequence). CDR3 nucleotides: TGTGCCTGGAGTGTAGACAGCTATGGCTACACCTTC. Protein: CAWSVDSYGYTF.

The rearrangement joins TRBV5-6 to TRBJ2-5, with TRBD2 matching over 10 bases. The V gene end was trimmed by 2 bases and the J gene end by 4 bases; junction bases not matched to a gene: 5. Germline CDR1 SGHDT, CDR2 YYEEEE. This CDR3 has 15 residues. The DNA for the CDR3 is TGTGCCAGCAGCTTCGCTAGCGGGAGTGGAGAGACCCAGTACTTC. Protein: CASSFASGSGETQYF.

The chain joins TRBV2 to TRBJ1-1; no clear D. Trimming removed 6 bases from V and 5 bases from J, with 19 bases in between. Per the germline V gene, CDR1 is SNHLY and CDR2 is FYNNEI. The CDR3 runs 15 residues. The CDR3: CASSDDIQMRTEAFF. The CDR3 nucleotides read TGTGCCAGCAGCGATGACATACAGATGAGAACTGAAGCTTTCTTT.

The chain combines TRBV28 with TRBJ2-3; possible D gene TRBD1, 5 bases. Germline loops: CDR1 MDHEN, CDR2 SYDVKM. This CDR3 comprises 15 residues. Trimming removed 7 bases at V and 3 bases at J, with 17 bases between. For the CDR3, the DNA is TGTGCCAGCATAATGTCGCAGGGTAGGACAGATACGCAGTATTTT. Amino acid sequence: CASIMSQGRTDTQYF.

The CDR3 here is CASSEAWGDNEQFF. CDR3 nucleotides: TGTGCCAGCAGTGAAGCCTGGGGGGACAATGAGCAGTTCTTC. V gene TRBV6-1 combines with J gene TRBJ2-1; a possible D gene is TRBD2 (6 bases). The CDR3 has 14 residues. Germline values: CDR1 MNHNS, CDR2 SASEGT. The ends were cut back, 0 bases at V and 5 bases at J, with 8 bases in the middle.

CDR3 in DNA: TGTGCCAGTAGGAGGGACAGGGTAAACACCGGGGAGCTGTTTTTT. Translated: CASRRDRVNTGELFF. The V gene is TRBV19, the J gene TRBJ2-2; 9 bases are a match to TRBD1. The V segment lost 6 bases and the J segment 2 bases; nucleotides outside the gene matches: 4. CDR1 LNHDA and CDR2 SQIVND come from the germline V gene (reference sequence). The CDR3 has 15 amino acids.

The rearrangement uses TRBV28 and TRBJ1-6; 8 bases align to TRBD1. V shed 4 bases, J shed 10 bases, and the junction held 9 bases outside the gene matches. Germline lookup yields CDR1 MDHEN and CDR2 SYDVKM. The CDR3 loop spans 15 amino acids. For the CDR3, the DNA is TGTGCCAGCAGTTCTCCCGACAGGGGTCGGTCACCCCTCCACTTT. Residues: CASSSPDRGRSPLHF.

The V gene is TRBV6-5, the J gene TRBJ2-7, with 7 positions matching TRBD2. This CDR3 contains 13 residues. In germline, CDR1 is MNHEY, CDR2 SVGAGI. V shed 5 bases, J shed 7 bases, and the junction held 8 bases outside the gene matches. The CDR3 DNA reads as TGTGCCAGCAGTGCAGCGGGAACGATGGAGCAGTACTTC. It encodes CASSAAGTMEQYF.

This rearrangement joins TRBV6-1 to TRBJ2-5, with 7 bases fitting TRBD2. CDR1 is MNHNS, CDR2 SASEGT, per germline. After removal of 1 base from V and 5 bases from J, the junction contained 10 bases not matched to a gene. The CDR3 sequence is 16 residues long. The CDR3 nucleotides are TGTGCCAGCAGTGAAGATCGCGCTAGCGGCTGGGAGACCCAGTACTTC. Amino acids: CASSEDRASGWETQYF.

The chain couples TRBV29-1 to TRBJ2-3; 12 nucleotides align to TRBD2. V lost 2 bases to trimming and J lost 4 bases; unmatched junction nucleotides: 4. Germline CDR1 and CDR2: SQVTM and ANQGSEA. The length of the CDR3 is 15 residues. The CDR3 DNA reads as TGCAGCGTTGAACCCCGACTAGCGGGGGCAGATACGCAGTATTTT. This sequence encodes CSVEPRLAGADTQYF.

The gene calls are TRBV7-2 and TRBJ1-5, with D uncertain. From germline, CDR1 is SGHTA and CDR2 FQGNSA. This CDR3 has 15 amino acids. V dropped 1 base and J dropped 1 base, with 8 bases sitting between them. The CDR3 reads CASSLGSRSNQPQHF. DNA of the CDR3: TGTGCCAGCAGCTTAGGGTCCAGAAGCAATCAGCCCCAGCATTTT.

The genes are TRBV6-4 and TRBJ2-2, with a tentative D call TRBD2 (5 bases). The CDR3 is 13 residues long. Germline loops: CDR1 MRHNA, CDR2 SNTAGT. Trimming pared 4 bases from V and 2 bases from J, leaving 5 bases between. CDR3 nucleotides: TGTGCCAGCAGTGCGGGAAACACCGGGGAGCTGTTTTTT. As protein: CASSAGNTGELFF.

J is TRBJ1-1 and V is TRBV25-1, with TRBD1 matching over 7 bases. In germline, CDR1 is MGHDK, CDR2 SYGVNS. The V segment lost 5 bases and the J segment 5 bases; nucleotides outside the gene matches: 11. This CDR3 is built from 15 residues. In DNA, the CDR3 is TGTGCCAGCAGTCAGTCCGGACAGGCTCTTACTGAAGCTTTCTTT. This sequence encodes CASSQSGQALTEAFF.

The rearrangement uses TRBV27 and TRBJ2-7, with TRBD1 matching over 8 bases. The CDR3 totals 14 residues. Germline lookup yields CDR1 MNHEY and CDR2 SMNVEV (reference sequence). V shed 4 bases, J shed 4 bases, and the junction held 6 bases outside the gene matches. CDR3 region: CASSYGTGDYEQYF. CDR3 coding DNA: TGTGCCAGCAGTTATGGGACAGGAGATTACGAGCAGTACTTC.